Following are 19 T cell receptor beta chains from one sample sequenced in a study of breast tumors, draining lymph nodes, adjacent tissues. TCRdb passed the multiplex PCR reads through MiXCR, listing each CDR3 protein once. Of 13,000 or so distinct CDR3 sequences listed, about three fifths are singletons. Specimen: tumor-adjacent breast tissue. The receptors were sampled from a female donor with breast cancer. Some clones in this sample may be carry-over from other donors' samples.

The chain couples TRBV24-1 to TRBJ1-2; D remains ambiguous. This CDR3 comprises 14 residues. With 3 bases removed from V and 0 bases from J, the gap between germline ends came to 7 bases. Germline CDR1 KGHDR, CDR2 SFDVKD. The CDR3 region has the DNA TGTGCCACCAGTGATCGACCACCTAACTATGGCTACACCTTC. It specifies CATSDRPPNYGYTF.

The chain has TRBV5-4 and TRBJ2-3, with D unclear. Germline lookup yields CDR1 SGHNT and CDR2 YYREEE (reference sequence). Trimming removed 4 bases at V and 3 bases at J, with 9 bases between. CDR3 length: 13 amino acids. The CDR3 spells CASSTLGTDTQYF. The CDR3 DNA reads as TGTGCCAGCAGCACTTTGGGGACAGATACGCAGTATTTT.

About this clonotype: Since no conserved phenylalanine or tryptophan closes the CDR3, a read error is the likely cause. The rearrangement joins TRBV6-1 to TRBJ2-7; the D gene is possibly TRBD2 (5 bases). There are 12 residues in the CDR3. CDR1 and CDR2 from the germline V gene are MNHNS and SASEGT. V gave up 7 bases and J gave up 0 bases, with 7 bases separating them. As DNA, the CDR3 is TGTGCCAGCATGGGAGACTCCTACGAGCAGTACCTC. The encoded protein is CASMGDSYEQYL.

The chain couples TRBV12-3 or TRBV12-4 to TRBJ2-7; the D call may be TRBD1 or TRBD2 (7 bases each). V was cut by 3 bases and J by 2 bases, with 14 bases left in between. The CDR3 has 15 residues. CDR3 amino acids: CASSFLQGGTYEQYF. The CDR3, as DNA: TGTGCCAGCAGTTTTTTGCAGGGGGGGACCTACGAGCAGTACTTC.

This clonotype has more than one count but fewer than ten. The rearrangement links TRBV20-1 to TRBJ1-6; TRBD1 matches at 7 bases. The CDR3 covers 15 residues. In germline, CDR1 is DFQATT, CDR2 SNEGSKA (reference sequence). V lost 1 base and J lost 8; bases outside the gene matches: 8. The CDR3 is CSARGLGGTDSPLHF. The CDR3 DNA reads TGCAGTGCTAGAGGTCTTGGGGGGACAGATTCACCCCTCCACTTT.

The chain combines TRBV7-6 with TRBJ2-5, with 11 bases identical to TRBD2. This CDR3 has 15 amino acids. Per the germline V gene, CDR1 is SGHVS and CDR2 is FNYEAQ. Trimming cost V 5 bases and J 1 base; bases outside gene matches: 3. CDR3 amino acids: CASSPGTSGQETQYF. The CDR3, as DNA: TGTGCCAGCAGCCCTGGGACTAGCGGCCAAGAGACCCAGTACTTC.

The CDR3, as DNA: TGTGCCAGCGGGTCCCTTAGCGGGACGGACTACGAGCAGTACTTC. Residues: CASGSLSGTDYEQYF. The rearrangement uses TRBV6-5 and TRBJ2-7, with 8 bases aligning to TRBD2. The CDR3 spans 15 residues. J gave up 3 bases and V 8 bases, and 12 bases lay outside the gene matches. CDR1 is MNHEY, CDR2 SVGAGI, per germline.

This clonotype was seen many times. The genes are TRBV5-1 and TRBJ2-1, with 8 positions matching TRBD2. V shed 1 base, J shed 7 bases, and the junction held 4 bases outside the gene matches. Germline values: CDR1 SGHRS, CDR2 YFSETQ. The CDR3 has 14 residues. In DNA form, the CDR3 reads TGCGCCAGCAGCTTGACTAGCGGAACGAATGAGCAGTTCTTC. Protein: CASSLTSGTNEQFF.

This clonotype came up once. This chain links TRBV2 with TRBJ2-7; possibly TRBD2 for D (6 bases). Trimming stripped 7 bases from V and 2 bases from J, with 12 bases between. CDR3 length: 13 residues. Germline loops: CDR1 SNHLY, CDR2 FYNNEI. DNA for the CDR3: TGTGCCAGCAAAGGCGGGGCAACCTACGAGCAGTACTTC. Translated, it gives CASKGGATYEQYF.

This clonotype was observed many times. A read error may explain this, as a much larger clone is one base away. J is TRBJ2-5 and V is TRBV12-5; D possibly matches TRBD1 or TRBD2 (5 bases each). V was pared by 3 bases and J by 2 bases, with 16 bases between. Per the germline V gene, CDR1 is LGHNT and CDR2 is FRNRAP. CDR3 length: 16 amino acids. The CDR3 DNA reads TGTGCTAGTGGTTTCAGGCCGGGAAAGGGGCAAGAGACCCAGTACTTC. Protein product: CASGFRPGKGQETQYF.

At least ten counts were recorded for this clonotype. The V call is TRBV27, the J call TRBJ2-3; 11 bases fit TRBD2. Per germline, CDR1 MNHEY and CDR2 SMNVEV (reference sequence). This CDR3 is 18 amino acids long. V lost 2 bases and J lost 1; bases outside the gene matches: 8. For the CDR3, the DNA is TGTGCCAGCAGTTTAAAGATAGCGGGAGGGGGGGGCACAGATACGCAGTATTTT. The encoded protein is CASSLKIAGGGGTDTQYF.

The chain couples TRBV29-1 to TRBJ1-2; D gene ambiguous. Germline-derived CDR1 and CDR2 are SQVTM and ANQGSEA. This CDR3 has 11 residues. V gave up 5 bases and J gave up 7 bases, with 11 bases separating them. CDR3 DNA: TGCAGCGTTAGCTCCAGTGCTGGCTACACCTTC. The encoded protein is CSVSSSAGYTF.

This clonotype was found many times. The chain recombines TRBV28 with TRBJ1-2; D is ambiguous. Trimming pared 7 bases from V and 3 bases from J, leaving 15 bases between. The germline V gene has CDR1 MDHEN and CDR2 SYDVKM. The CDR3 loop spans 14 amino acids. CDR3 bases: TGTGCCAGCACCGAAGCGAGGGAGGACTATGGCTACACCTTC. Protein product: CASTEAREDYGYTF.

CDR3 sequence: CSAGSGRGEKATQYF. The CDR3 DNA reads as TGCAGTGCAGGGTCCGGCCGGGGGGAAAAAGCTACGCAGTATTTT. The chain joins TRBV20-1 to TRBJ2-3, with TRBD2 matching 7 bases. CDR1 is DFQATT and CDR2 is SNEGSKA in the germline V gene (reference sequence). The V and J ends lost 6 bases and 8 bases, in that order; junction bases with no gene match: 17. This CDR3 has 15 amino acids.

This clonotype was detected ten times or more. The V and J genes are TRBV5-6 and TRBJ2-5; 7 bases align to TRBD1. The CDR3 is made up of 15 amino acids. The V segment lost 3 bases and the J segment 6 bases; nucleotides outside the gene matches: 11. Germline V gene sequence: CDR1 SGHDT, CDR2 YYEEEE. The CDR3 loop is CASSSGTANPKTQYF. CDR3 nucleotides: TGTGCCAGCAGCTCCGGGACAGCGAATCCGAAGACCCAGTACTTC.

Judged by abundance, this clonotype is medium-sized (0.01 to 0.1%). The chain joins TRBV7-2 to TRBJ2-3; D is unclear. V was clipped by 2 bases and J by 5 bases, with 5 bases between them. In germline, CDR1 is SGHTA, CDR2 FQGNSA. This CDR3 region has 12 residues. The CDR3 is CASSLKLDTQYF. The DNA for the CDR3 is TGTGCCAGCAGCTTAAAATTAGATACGCAGTATTTT.

This clonotype was detected once. This chain links TRBV3-2 with TRBJ1-2. TRBV3-2 constitutes a pseudogene. The CDR3 is 13 residues long. The chain's CDR3 is CASSQERHYGYTF. The CDR3 nucleotides are TGTGCCAGCAGCCAAGAGAGACACTATGGCTACACCTTC.

With respect to this clonotype: The conserved phenylalanine or tryptophan is not found at the CDR3 terminus, so this likely reflects a read error. The V call is TRBV7-2, the J call TRBJ1-4; 7 bases agree with TRBD1. The ends lost 3 bases at V and 4 bases at J; junction bases unmatched: 2. The CDR3 sequence is 14 residues long. The germline V gene encodes CDR1 SGHTA and CDR2 FQGNSA. CDR3 sequence reads: CASSLTGLNEKLFL. The CDR3 nucleotides read TGTGCCAGCAGCTTGACAGGGCTTAATGAAAAACTGTTTCTT.

This clonotype came up a few times. The chain uses TRBV7-3 and TRBJ1-4; D is ambiguous. CDR3 length equals 17 residues. Trimming cost V 2 bases and J 3 bases, with 16 bases left between them. The germline V gene encodes CDR1 SGHTA and CDR2 FQGTGA. CDR3 region: CASSLQHVGIANEKLFF. The CDR3 nucleotides are TGTGCCAGCAGCTTACAACATGTGGGAATTGCTAATGAAAAACTGTTTTTT.